This TCR beta chain derives from a study of blood T cell repertoires in COVID-19. Study-wide context: The analysed material was cDNA or gDNA that came from T cells, B-cell-depleted T cells, or PBMCs.

Germline CDR1 LGHNT, CDR2 FRNRAP. CDR3 size: 14 residues. Unmatched junction bases numbered 7, after V lost 5 bases and J lost 6 bases. Donors of Cohort 3 who recovered were those that had two negative PCRs, clearance, or symptom resolution. Generated by immunoSEQ multiplex PCR, the TCRdb table keeps only in-frame clones and is missing some. The sample gives 430,000 or so clones, around 87% of which show up once; less than 2% is in the top ten. The receptor comes from a woman aged 40-49 years who had recovered from COVID-19. The chain employs TRBV12-5 and TRBJ1-5, with TRBD1 matching 7 bases. The sequenced sample consisted of PBMCs or T cells enriched from blood (not recorded which). The DNA for the CDR3 is TGTGCTAGTGGTCAACAGGGGTTGACTCAGCCCCAGCATTTT. Its protein is CASGQQGLTQPQHF.